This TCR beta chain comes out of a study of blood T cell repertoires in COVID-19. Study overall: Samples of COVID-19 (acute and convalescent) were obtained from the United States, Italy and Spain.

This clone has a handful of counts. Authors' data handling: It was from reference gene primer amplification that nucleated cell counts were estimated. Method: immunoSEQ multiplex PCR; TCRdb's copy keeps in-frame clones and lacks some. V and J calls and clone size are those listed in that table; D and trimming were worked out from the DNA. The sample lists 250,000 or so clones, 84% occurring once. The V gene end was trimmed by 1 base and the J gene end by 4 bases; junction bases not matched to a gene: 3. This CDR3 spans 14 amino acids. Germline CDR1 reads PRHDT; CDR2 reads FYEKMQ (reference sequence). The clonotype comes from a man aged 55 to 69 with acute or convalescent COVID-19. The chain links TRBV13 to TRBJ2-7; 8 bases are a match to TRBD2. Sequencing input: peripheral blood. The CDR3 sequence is CASSLAGGPYEQYF. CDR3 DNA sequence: TGTGCCAGCAGCTTAGCGGGAGGGCCGTACGAGCAGTACTTC.